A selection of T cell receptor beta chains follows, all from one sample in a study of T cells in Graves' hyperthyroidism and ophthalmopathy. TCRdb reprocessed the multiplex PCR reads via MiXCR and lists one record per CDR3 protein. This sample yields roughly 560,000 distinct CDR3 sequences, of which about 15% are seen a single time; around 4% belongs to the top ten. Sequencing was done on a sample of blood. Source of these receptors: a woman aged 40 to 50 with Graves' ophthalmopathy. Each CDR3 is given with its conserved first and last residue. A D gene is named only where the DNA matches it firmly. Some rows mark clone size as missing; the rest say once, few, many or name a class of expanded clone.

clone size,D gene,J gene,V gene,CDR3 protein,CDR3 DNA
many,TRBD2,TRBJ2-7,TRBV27,CASSSSSGGSEQYF,TGTGCCAGCAGTTCTAGTAGCGGGGGGTCCGAGCAGTACTTC
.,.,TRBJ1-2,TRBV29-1,CSVAGNDGYTF,TGCAGCGTTGCCGGGAACGATGGCTACACCTTC
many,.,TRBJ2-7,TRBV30,CAWSVSFSLNEQYF,TGTGCCTGGAGTGTAAGTTTTAGCCTCAACGAGCAGTACTTC
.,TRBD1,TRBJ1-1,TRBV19,CASSITFRGTGGTEAFF,TGTGCCAGTAGTATAACGTTCCGAGGGACAGGGGGCACTGAAGCTTTCTTT
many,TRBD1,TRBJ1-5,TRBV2,CASSKTGDQPQHF,TGTGCCAGCAGTAAGACAGGGGATCAGCCCCAGCATTTT
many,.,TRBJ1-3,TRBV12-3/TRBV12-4,CASSDTGSGNTIYF,TGTGCCAGCAGTGACACAGGGTCTGGAAACACCATATATTTT
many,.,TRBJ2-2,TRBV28,CASSIPLGDTGELFF,TGTGCCAGCAGCATCCCCCTGGGGGACACCGGGGAGCTGTTTTTT
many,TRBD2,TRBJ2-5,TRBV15,CATSRTLAGGGETQYF,TGTGCCACCAGCAGGACTTTAGCGGGAGGGGGAGAGACCCAGTACTTC
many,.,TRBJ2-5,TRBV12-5,CASGLGGIETQYF,TGTGCTAGTGGTTTGGGAGGGATCGAGACCCAGTACTTC
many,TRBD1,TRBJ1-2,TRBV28,CASSPSGTGGSGYTF,TGTGCCAGCAGTCCCTCCGGGACAGGGGGCTCTGGCTACACCTTC
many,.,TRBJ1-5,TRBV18,CASSPQDNQPQHF,TGTGCCAGCTCACCACAGGACAATCAGCCCCAGCATTTT
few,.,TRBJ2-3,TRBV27,CATRFAARDTQYF,TGTGCCACCCGCTTTGCCGCGCGGGATACGCAGTATTTT
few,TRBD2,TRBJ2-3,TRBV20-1,CSADNVRFSSGSIDTQYF,TGCAGTGCTGATAATGTCCGATTTAGTAGCGGGAGTATAGATACGCAGTATTTT
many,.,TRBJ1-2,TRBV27,CASSFANAVGYTF,TGTGCCAGCAGTTTCGCCAATGCGGTCGGCTACACCTTC
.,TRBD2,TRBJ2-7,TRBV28,CASTSETSGYEQYF,TGTGCCAGCACCTCCGAGACTAGCGGCTACGAGCAGTACTTC
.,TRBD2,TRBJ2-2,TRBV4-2,CASSQEGLAGVGELFF,TGTGCCAGCAGCCAAGAAGGGCTAGCGGGTGTCGGGGAGCTGTTTTTT
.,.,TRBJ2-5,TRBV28,CASSSRQGGQETQYF,TGTGCCAGCAGTTCCAGGCAGGGAGGCCAAGAGACCCAGTACTTC
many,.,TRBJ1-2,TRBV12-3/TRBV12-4,CASNGGGAYGYTF,TGTGCCAGCAACGGCGGAGGGGCCTATGGCTACACCTTC
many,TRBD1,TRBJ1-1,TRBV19,CASSIPGTAEAFF,TGTGCCAGTAGTATTCCCGGGACAGCTGAAGCTTTCTTT
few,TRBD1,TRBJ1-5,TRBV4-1,CASSQRTGFGQPQHF,TGCGCCAGCAGCCAGAGGACAGGGTTTGGTCAGCCCCAGCATTTT
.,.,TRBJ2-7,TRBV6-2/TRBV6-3,CASRPTYRDEQYF,TGTGCCAGCAGACCAACCTACAGGGACGAGCAGTACTTC
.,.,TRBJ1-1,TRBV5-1,CASSLEQSSWAFF,TGCGCCAGCAGCTTGGAACAATCGTCGTGGGCTTTCTTT
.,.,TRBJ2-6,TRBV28,CASSKPGANVLTF,TGTGCCAGCAGTAAACCTGGGGCCAACGTCCTGACTTTC
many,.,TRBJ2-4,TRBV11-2,CASSPWAADIQYF,TGTGCCAGCAGCCCCTGGGCAGCGGACATTCAGTACTTC
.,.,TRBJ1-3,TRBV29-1,CSVGPGTGNTIYF,TGCAGCGTTGGCCCCGGGACAGGAAACACCATATATTTT
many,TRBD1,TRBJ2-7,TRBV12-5,CASGLVLWGQPGEQYF,TGTGCTAGTGGTTTGGTACTCTGGGGACAGCCCGGGGAGCAGTACTTC
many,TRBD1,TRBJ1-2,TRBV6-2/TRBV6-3,CASRARTGAADGYTF,TGTGCCAGCAGGGCTCGAACAGGGGCCGCGGATGGCTACACCTTC
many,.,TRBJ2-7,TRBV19,CASKGTAVYEQYF,TGTGCCAGTAAGGGGACCGCGGTTTACGAGCAGTACTTC
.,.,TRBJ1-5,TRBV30,CAWSVKGGGLTYQPQHF,TGTGCCTGGAGCGTAAAGGGCGGGGGGCTCACTTATCAGCCCCAGCATTTT
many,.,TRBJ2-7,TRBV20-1,CSAEGTTYEQYF,TGCAGTGCTGAGGGGACGACCTACGAGCAGTACTTC
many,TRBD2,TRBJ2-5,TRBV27,CASRFTSGRPQYF,TGTGCCAGCAGATTTACTAGCGGGAGGCCCCAGTACTTC
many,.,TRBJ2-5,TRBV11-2,CASSQQGRETQYF,TGTGCCAGCAGCCAACAGGGACGGGAGACCCAGTACTTC
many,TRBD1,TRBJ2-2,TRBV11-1,CASSLVAGGNTGELFF,TGTGCCAGCAGCTTAGTAGCAGGGGGCAACACCGGGGAGCTGTTTTTT
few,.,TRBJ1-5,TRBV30,CAWGSPQGYQPQHF,TGTGCCTGGGGGAGCCCCCAGGGATACCAGCCCCAGCATTTT
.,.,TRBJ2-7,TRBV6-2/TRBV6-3,CASRSLSGPYEQYF,TGTGCCAGCAGATCCCTAAGCGGTCCCTACGAGCAGTACTTC
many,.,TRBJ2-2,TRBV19,CASSIDAVRPNTGELFF,TGTGCCAGTAGTATAGATGCTGTTCGCCCGAACACCGGGGAGCTGTTTTTT
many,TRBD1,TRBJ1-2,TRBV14,CASSPLGTGRGEYGYTF,TGTGCCAGCAGCCCCCTCGGGACAGGGCGAGGAGAGTATGGCTACACCTTC
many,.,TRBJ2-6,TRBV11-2,CASSLGGANVLTF,TGTGCCAGCAGCTTGGGTGGGGCCAACGTCCTGACTTTC
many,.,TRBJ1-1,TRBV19,CASSITGLNTEAFF,TGTGCCAGTAGTATAACAGGACTCAACACTGAAGCTTTCTTT
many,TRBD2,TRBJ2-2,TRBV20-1,CSAYGLAGEKGELFF,TGCAGTGCGTACGGACTAGCGGGAGAAAAAGGGGAGCTGTTTTTT
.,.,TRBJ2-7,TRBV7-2,CASSPLKTSYEQYF,TGTGCCAGCAGCCCCTTAAAAACCTCCTACGAGCAGTACTTC
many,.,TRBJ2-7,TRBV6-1,CASSLTGSSSYEQYF,TGTGCCAGCAGTCTGACAGGAAGCTCTAGCTACGAGCAGTACTTC
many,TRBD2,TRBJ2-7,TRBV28,CASSQAGASYEQYF,TGTGCCAGCAGTCAAGCGGGAGCATCCTACGAGCAGTACTTC
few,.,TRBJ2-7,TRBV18,CASSRGTAESEQYF,TGTGCCAGCTCCCGCGGGACGGCGGAGAGCGAGCAGTACTTC
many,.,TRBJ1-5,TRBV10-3,CAISDRGGSGQPQHF,TGTGCCATCAGTGACAGGGGCGGTTCAGGCCAGCCCCAGCATTTT
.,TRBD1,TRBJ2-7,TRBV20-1,CSARDGTAKGEQYF,TGCAGTGCTAGAGATGGGACAGCGAAGGGCGAGCAGTACTTC
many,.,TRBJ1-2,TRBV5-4,CASQRGGTGRFDGYTF,TGTGCCAGCCAGAGAGGGGGAACAGGGAGGTTTGATGGCTACACCTTC
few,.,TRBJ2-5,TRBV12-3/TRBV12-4,CASSLNRGGIGQETQYF,TGTGCCAGCAGCCTTAACCGAGGCGGAATCGGGCAAGAGACCCAGTACTTC
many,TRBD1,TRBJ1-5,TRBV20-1,CSARSPTGGSYQPQHF,TGCAGTGCTAGATCGCCGACAGGGGGCTCTTATCAGCCCCAGCATTTT
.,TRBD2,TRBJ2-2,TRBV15,CATSMGLAGPWGTGELFF,TGTGCCACCAGCATGGGACTAGCGGGCCCTTGGGGAACCGGGGAGCTGTTTTTT
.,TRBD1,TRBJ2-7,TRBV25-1,CASSKGQGYYEQYF,TGTGCCAGCAGCAAGGGACAGGGGTACTACGAGCAGTACTTC
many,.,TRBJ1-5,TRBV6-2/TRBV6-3,CASSAGHYQPQHF,TGTGCCAGCAGTGCAGGGCATTATCAGCCCCAGCATTTT
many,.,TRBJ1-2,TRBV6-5,CASSHPKEGLYGYTF,TGTGCCAGCAGCCACCCTAAGGAGGGGTTATATGGCTACACCTTC